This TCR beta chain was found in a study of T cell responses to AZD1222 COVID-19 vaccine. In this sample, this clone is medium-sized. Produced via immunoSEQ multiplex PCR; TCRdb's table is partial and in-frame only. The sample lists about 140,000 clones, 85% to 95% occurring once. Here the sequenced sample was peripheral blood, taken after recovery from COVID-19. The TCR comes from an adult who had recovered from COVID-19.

The CDR3 here is CASSQDMTVQETQYF. For the CDR3, the DNA is TGCGCCAGCAGCCAAGATATGACGGTGCAAGAGACCCAGTACTTC. This sequence joins TRBV4-1 and TRBJ2-5; D not resolved. The V gene's germline CDR1 is MGHRA and CDR2 YSYEKL. The germline V and J ends were trimmed by 0 bases and 2 bases, with 10 bases remaining between them. The CDR3 length is 15 residues.